This is a list of T cell receptor beta chains from one sample in a study of shared clonotypes between healthy human individuals. Only in-frame clones appear in the TCRdb table, and some are missing; sequencing was by immunoSEQ multiplex PCR. Among 2 million to 2.5 million clones, 85% to 95% were seen once, and the ten largest hold 0.3% to 0.45%. Sequencing input: naive CD4+ T cells from PBMCs. These receptors were collected from a man aged 18 to 29 in good health. Some clones in this sample may be carry-over from other donors' samples. The CDR3 runs from the conserved cysteine through the conserved F or W. D genes are given only for firm matches. Clone size appears in some rows only: once, few, many, or a class for an expanded clone.

NA | TRBJ2-1 | TRBV6-5 | NA | TGTGCCAGCAGTTACACCCGAGGGGAGCACAATGAGCAGTTCTTC | CASSYTRGEHNEQFF
NA | TRBJ2-3 | TRBV5-1 | NA | TGCGCCAGCAGCTTGAGCACAGCTTCAGATACGCAGTATTTT | CASSLSTASDTQYF
NA | TRBJ2-3 | TRBV14 | NA | TGTGCCAGCAGCCAGGAGCTAGCGTCAAGCACAGATACGCAGTATTTT | CASSQELASSTDTQYF
NA | TRBJ2-7 | TRBV7-2 | NA | TGTGCCAGTTCGGGAACAGGGTCCTACGAGCAGTACTTC | CASSGTGSYEQYF
NA | TRBJ2-7 | TRBV10-3 | NA | TGTGCCATCAGTGAGACCCCAGGACAGACCCACTACGAGCAGTACTTC | CAISETPGQTHYEQYF
TRBD1 | TRBJ2-3 | TRBV7-3 | NA | TGTGCCAGCAGCTTAAGGCCGGGACAGGGAGTCACAGATACGCAGTATTTT | CASSLRPGQGVTDTQYF
NA | TRBJ1-5 | TRBV20-1 | NA | TGCAGTGCTACAAGCGATCAGCCCCAGCATTTT | CSATSDQPQHF
TRBD2 | TRBJ2-6 | TRBV18 | NA | TGTGCCAGCTCACCGGTGACTAGCGGGGGATCCTCTGGGGCCAACGTCCTGACTTTC | CASSPVTSGGSSGANVLTF
NA | TRBJ2-5 | TRBV28 | NA | TGTGCCAGCAGTGAAACTGGGGAGACCCAGTACTTC | CASSETGETQYF
NA | TRBJ1-2 | TRBV29-1 | NA | TGCAGCGTTGATGGGTGCGGAGCTAACTATGGCTACACCTTC | CSVDGCGANYGYTF
TRBD1 | TRBJ2-2 | TRBV7-9 | NA | TGTGCCAGCAGCCTCCAGGGGGCCGGGGAGCTGTTTTTT | CASSLQGAGELFF
NA | TRBJ2-7 | TRBV5-1 | NA | TGCGCCAGCAGCTTGGCGGCAGGGGCAACATACGAGCAGTACTTC | CASSLAAGATYEQYF
NA | TRBJ1-1 | TRBV28 | NA | TGTGCCAGCAGTGTTCATTCGGGGGGGGTCTCTGAAGCTTTCTTT | CASSVHSGGVSEAFF
NA | TRBJ1-2 | TRBV10-1 | NA | TGCGCCAGCAGTCTAGAACAGGAAGGCGGCTACACCTTC | CASSLEQEGGYTF
NA | TRBJ2-6 | TRBV5-1 | NA | TGCGCCAGCAGCTTCAACAGACTCGCTGGGGCCAACGTCCTGACTTTC | CASSFNRLAGANVLTF
NA | TRBJ1-3 | TRBV28 | NA | TGTGCCAGCAGCCGGCGGATAAGAAACACCATATATTTT | CASSRRIRNTIYF
NA | TRBJ2-7 | TRBV7-9 | NA | TGTGCCAGCAGCCCTCGGGGTGGGTTCCACGAGCAGTACTTC | CASSPRGGFHEQYF
NA | TRBJ1-1 | TRBV7-2 | NA | TGTGCCAGCAGCATCCAGGTTGGTAGCACTGAAGCTTTCTTT | CASSIQVGSTEAFF
NA | TRBJ2-1 | TRBV4-1 | NA | TGCGCCAGCAGCCAAGTGGGGGGGGCGCGTTTCAGCTCCTACAATGAGCAGTTCTTC | CASSQVGGARFSSYNEQFF
NA | TRBJ1-3 | TRBV7-2 | NA | TGTGCCAGCAGCTTCACGGGGGAGATCGGCACCATATATTTT | CASSFTGEIGTIYF
TRBD2 | TRBJ2-5 | TRBV5-1 | few | TGCGCCAGCAGCTTCACTAGCGGGGAAGAGACCCAGTACTTC | CASSFTSGEETQYF
NA | TRBJ1-4 | TRBV6-6 | NA | TGTGCCAGCAGTTCGGATCTGGCTAATGAAAAACTGTTTTTT | CASSSDLANEKLFF
NA | TRBJ2-7 | TRBV6-1 | NA | TGTGCCAGTGGCTGGGCAGCAAGCTCCTACGAGCAGTACTTC | CASGWAASSYEQYF
NA | TRBJ1-4 | TRBV6-1 | few | TGTGCCAGCAGTGAAGGTAACGCCGATGAAAAACTGTTTTTT | CASSEGNADEKLFF